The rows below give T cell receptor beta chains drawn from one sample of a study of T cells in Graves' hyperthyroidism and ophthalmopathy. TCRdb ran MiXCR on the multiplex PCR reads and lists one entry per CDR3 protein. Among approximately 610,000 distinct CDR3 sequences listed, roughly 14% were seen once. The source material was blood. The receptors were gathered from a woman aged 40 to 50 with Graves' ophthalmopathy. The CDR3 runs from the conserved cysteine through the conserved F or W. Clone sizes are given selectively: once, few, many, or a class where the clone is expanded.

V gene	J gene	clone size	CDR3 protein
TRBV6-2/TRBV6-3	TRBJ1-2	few	CAAQPGTGALYGYTF
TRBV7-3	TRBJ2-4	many	CASSNAQGPGIQYF
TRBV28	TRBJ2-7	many	CASSSLGGRGSYEQYF
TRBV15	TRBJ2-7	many	CATSRVGRSYEQYF
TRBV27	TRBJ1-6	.	CASSLMWSGSPLHF
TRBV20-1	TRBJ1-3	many	CSAFRSRSGNTIYF
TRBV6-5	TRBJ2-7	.	CASSYSAGSDEQYF
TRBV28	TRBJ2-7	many	CASRGTTPGLDHYEQYF
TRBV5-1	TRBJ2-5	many	CASSLVRSGNQETQYF
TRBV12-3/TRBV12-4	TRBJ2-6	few	CASYGADLLGANVLTF
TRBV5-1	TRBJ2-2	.	CAGSTGRGNTGELFF
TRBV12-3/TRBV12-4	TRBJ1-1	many	CASTEPGSEAFF
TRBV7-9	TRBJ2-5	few	CASSSGTSGTETQYF
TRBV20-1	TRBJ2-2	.	CSAGLAITGELFF
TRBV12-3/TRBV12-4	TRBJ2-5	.	CASSQGVLEYF
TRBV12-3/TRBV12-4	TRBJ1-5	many	CASSLAAAQPQHF
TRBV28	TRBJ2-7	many	CASSPMTGFPSYEQYF
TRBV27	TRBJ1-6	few	CASSFEWYNSPLHF